The next 21 T cell receptor beta chains were all read from a single sample in a study of early T cells in non-severe SARS-CoV-2 infection. TCRdb independently ran MiXCR on the 5' RACE reads; one entry per CDR3 protein. The table has 40,000 to 60,000 distinct CDR3 sequences, 12% seen once. The specimen sequenced was whole blood. All receptors derive from an adult who was a healthcare worker with PCR-confirmed SARS-CoV-2 infection or an uninfected control (not recorded which).

The rearrangement joins TRBV27 to TRBJ2-3; D gene uncertain. Trimming removed 3 bases from V and 5 bases from J, with 12 bases in between. CDR1 MNHEY and CDR2 SMNVEV come from the germline V gene (reference sequence). This CDR3 contains 14 residues. The CDR3 sequence: CASSLETREDTQYF. DNA of the CDR3: TGTGCCAGCAGTTTGGAGACGCGCGAAGATACGCAGTATTTT.

The sample holds a few counts of this clonotype. V is TRBV9 and J is TRBJ2-5; D perhaps matches TRBD2 (6 bases). The V end lost 4 bases, the J end lost 1 base, and 11 bases lay between the germline ends. The germline V gene has CDR1 SGDLS and CDR2 YYNGEE. The CDR3 is made up of 14 amino acids. This chain's CDR3 is CASSLGLLQETQYF. The CDR3 nucleotides read TGTGCCAGCAGCCTGGGACTTCTCCAAGAGACCCAGTACTTC.

The chain joins TRBV29-1 to TRBJ2-7; 9 nucleotides line up with TRBD1. CDR3 size: 15 residues. Per the germline V gene, CDR1 is SQVTM and CDR2 is ANQGSEA. The V and J ends lost 1 base and 5 bases, in that order; junction bases with no gene match: 9. The CDR3 DNA follows: TGCAGCGTTGAAGGGACAGGGGTCGGGCTGGACGAGCAGTACTTC. This sequence encodes CSVEGTGVGLDEQYF.

In its sample, this clonotype was seen a few times. The rearrangement links TRBV3-1 to TRBJ2-2, with D unclear. CDR3 length: 15 amino acids. In germline, CDR1 is LGHDT, CDR2 YNNKEL (reference sequence). V dropped 0 bases and J dropped 6 bases, with 11 bases sitting between them. The CDR3 reads CASSQDRARAGELFF. The DNA for the CDR3 is TGTGCCAGCAGCCAAGATAGGGCCCGGGCCGGGGAGCTGTTTTTT.

The V call is TRBV7-8, the J call TRBJ2-3, with 9 bases lining up with TRBD1. The CDR3 runs to 15 residues. Germline CDR1 SGHVS, CDR2 FQNEAQ. The junction had 9 bases not matched to a gene; V was cut back by 6 bases and J by 5 bases. DNA of the CDR3: TGTGCCAGCAGAAAGATCACAGGGGGCGAAGATACGCAGTATTTT. Residues: CASRKITGGEDTQYF.

This chain connects TRBV9 to TRBJ1-2; no definite D call. Germline assignment: CDR1 SGDLS and CDR2 YYNGEE. The V and J ends lost 0 bases and 5 bases respectively, with 8 bases between them. The CDR3 extends over 13 amino acids. DNA of the CDR3: TGTGCCAGCAGCGTAGCGGAGGAGTATGGCTACACCTTC. Residues: CASSVAEEYGYTF.

This clonotype was observed a few times. The chain links TRBV5-1 to TRBJ2-5; D assignment may be TRBD1 or TRBD2 (5 bases each). The CDR3 consists of 15 residues. Trimming removed 5 bases from V and 3 bases from J, with 17 bases in between. The germline V gene has CDR1 SGHRS and CDR2 YFSETQ. The CDR3 DNA follows: TGCGCCAGCAGAGAGGGACCCCAAGGAAAAGAGACCCAGTACTTC. It is translated as CASREGPQGKETQYF.

The sample holds a few counts of this clonotype. The CDR3 sequence is CSAEQGGTEAFF. DNA for the CDR3: TGCAGCGCCGAACAGGGAGGGACTGAAGCTTTCTTT. The genes are TRBV29-1 and TRBJ1-1; TRBD1 is a possible D gene (6 bases). The CDR3 length is 12 residues. Trimming removed 7 bases from V and 5 bases from J, with 14 bases in between. Germline V gene sequence: CDR1 SQVTM, CDR2 ANQGSEA.

V usage is TRBV4-1 and J usage is TRBJ1-1; D not certain. V lost 6 bases and J 3 bases, leaving 20 bases between the germline ends. Germline-derived CDR1 and CDR2 are MGHRA and YSYEKL. The CDR3 has 16 residues. The CDR3: CASSPGPGGLDTEAFF. In DNA form, the CDR3 reads TGCGCCAGCAGTCCCGGGCCAGGCGGGTTAGACACTGAAGCTTTCTTT.

The J gene is TRBJ2-1, the V gene TRBV4-1; D is unresolved. Looked up from germline, CDR1 is MGHRA and CDR2 is YSYEKL. Trimming left V 0 bases short and J 7 bases short, with 7 bases between. CDR3 length: 13 residues. The CDR3 is CASSQDSLNEQFF. In nucleotides, the CDR3 is TGCGCCAGCAGCCAAGATTCTTTAAATGAGCAGTTCTTC.

The chain is built from TRBV5-1 and TRBJ2-5; a weak D match, TRBD2 (6 bases). The V gene's germline CDR1 is SGHRS and CDR2 YFSETQ. Deletions cut 0 bases from V and 5 bases from J, with 11 bases between. CDR3 size: 14 residues. CDR3 residues: CASSLGGGEETQYF. CDR3 coding DNA: TGCGCCAGCAGCTTGGGAGGAGGGGAGGAGACCCAGTACTTC. Filled out from reference TRBV5-1 and TRBJ2-5, the complete variable domain reads KAGVTQTPRYLIKTRGQQVTLSCSPISGHRSVSWYQQTPGQGLQFLFEYFSETQRNKGNFPGRFSGRQFSNSRSEMNVSTLELGDSALYLCASSLGGGEETQYFGPGTRLLVL.

This clonotype was counted a single time. J is TRBJ2-7 and V is TRBV20-1, with 7 bases that match TRBD1. CDR3 length: 14 amino acids. Germline V CDR1 and CDR2: DFQATT, SNEGSKA (reference sequence). The junction had 12 bases not matched to a gene; V was cut back by 6 bases and J by 4 bases. The CDR3 DNA is TGCAGTGCCCGATACAGGGGTCCTCTTTACGAGCAGTACTTC. Protein sequence: CSARYRGPLYEQYF.

This clonotype was counted at least ten times. The chain joins TRBV9 to TRBJ1-6, with a weak D call TRBD1 (6 bases). Germline CDR1 and CDR2: SGDLS and YYNGEE. This CDR3 spans 13 amino acids. Trimming stripped 2 bases from V and 10 bases from J, with 10 bases between. As DNA, the CDR3 is TGTGCCAGCAGCGTCGGGGGGCGGTCACCCCTCCACTTT. This translates into CASSVGGRSPLHF.

This clonotype was recorded at least ten times. The V gene is TRBV6-5, the J gene TRBJ2-7, with TRBD1 matching over 8 bases. With 6 bases clipped from V and 4 bases from J, the junction kept 5 bases outside the gene matches. There are 13 residues in the CDR3. CDR1 is MNHEY and CDR2 is SVGAGI in the germline V gene. CDR3 amino acids: CASRGTGVYEQYF. The CDR3 region has the DNA TGTGCCAGCAGGGGGACAGGAGTATACGAGCAGTACTTC.

This clonotype was detected a few times. The J gene is TRBJ2-1, the V gene TRBV11-3; 13 nucleotides align to TRBD2. The junction had 6 bases not matched to a gene; V was cut back by 1 base and J by 6 bases. The CDR3 consists of 17 residues. Germline values: CDR1 SGHNT, CDR2 YENEEA. CDR3: CASSLVLAGGPGNEQFF. DNA of the CDR3: TGTGCCAGCAGCTTAGTACTAGCGGGAGGGCCCGGCAATGAGCAGTTCTTC.

CDR3 residues: CASTSLGQGAETQYF. Here the CDR3 DNA reads TGTGCCAGCACTTCGTTAGGACAGGGGGCAGAGACCCAGTACTTC. The chain couples TRBV28 to TRBJ2-5; 11 bases map to TRBD1. CDR1 MDHEN and CDR2 SYDVKM come from the germline V gene. Trimming took 7 bases from V and 4 from J; bases not matched to a gene: 8. The CDR3 has 15 residues.

This clonotype was counted at least ten times. V is TRBV20-1 and J is TRBJ1-2; tentative D call: TRBD1 (5 bases). Germline V CDR1 and CDR2: DFQATT, SNEGSKA (reference sequence). V lost 8 bases, J lost 4 bases, and 17 bases lay in between. This CDR3 region has 13 residues. CDR3 residues: CSSHRDGIYGYTF. For the CDR3, the DNA is TGCAGTTCACACCGGGACGGAATCTATGGCTACACCTTC.

This clonotype showed up just a few times. This chain connects TRBV27 to TRBJ1-2; D gene uncertain. V lost 0 bases and J 7 bases, leaving 15 bases between the germline ends. Germline CDR1 is MNHEY and CDR2 is SMNVEV (reference sequence). The CDR3 sequence is 15 residues long. CDR3 sequence reads: CASSLSKTPKGGYTF. Here the CDR3 DNA reads TGTGCCAGCAGTTTATCGAAAACGCCAAAGGGTGGCTACACCTTC.

This clonotype was observed many times. J is TRBJ2-7 and V is TRBV20-1; D unclear. This CDR3 is 13 amino acids long. Trimming stripped 5 bases from V and 3 bases from J, with 14 bases between. CDR1 and CDR2 (germline): DFQATT, SNEGSKA (reference sequence). The CDR3 nucleotides are TGCAGTGCTCGACCGGGCTTACTCTACGAGCAGTACTTC. Translation: CSARPGLLYEQYF.

This clonotype was detected many times. The chain uses TRBV9 and TRBJ2-5; no clear D. The length of the CDR3 is 14 residues. Germline CDR1 and CDR2: SGDLS and YYNGEE. Between the trimmed V and J ends, which lost 4 bases and 3 bases, there was a span of 13 bases. The CDR3 here is CASSPAWREETQYF. In DNA form, the CDR3 reads TGTGCCAGCAGCCCCGCTTGGCGAGAAGAGACCCAGTACTTC.

The J gene is TRBJ2-2, the V gene TRBV10-2; 10 nucleotides align to TRBD1. Germline V gene data show CDR1 as WSHSY and CDR2 as SAAADI. J gave up 8 bases and V 4 bases, and 7 bases lay outside the gene matches. The CDR3 loop spans 15 amino acids. The CDR3 nucleotides are TGCGCCAGCAGTGGGGGGACAGGGGTCCTAGGGGAGCTGTTTTTT. It codes for CASSGGTGVLGELFF.